This TCR beta chain emerged from a study of cytotoxic CD8 clonotypes in ibrutinib-treated CLL. The V end lost 5 bases, the J end lost 1 base, and 9 bases lay between the germline ends. The CDR3 is 14 amino acids. Germline lookup yields CDR1 SEHNR and CDR2 FQNEAQ (reference sequence). Profiled with immunoSEQ multiplex PCR; TCRdb holds only in-frame clones, not every one. Seen here are some 200,000 clones, nearly 80% observed once, and the top ten hold around 10%. The material was PBMCs, obtained after 12 months of ibrutinib treatment. The rearrangement joins TRBV7-9 to TRBJ2-1, with D unclear. This sequence was found in a human donor with chronic lymphocytic leukemia. The DNA for the CDR3 is TGTGCCAGCAGCCTAACAACGTCCTACAATGAGCAGTTCTTC. Translation gives CASSLTTSYNEQFF. The complete variable domain, with remaining parts taken from reference TRBV7-9 and TRBJ2-1, reads DTGVSQNPRHKITKRGQNVTFRCDPISEHNRLYWYRQTLGQGPEFLTYFQNEAQLEKSRLLSDRFSAERPKGSFSTLEIQRTEQGDSAMYLCASSLTTSYNEQFFGPGTRLTVL.